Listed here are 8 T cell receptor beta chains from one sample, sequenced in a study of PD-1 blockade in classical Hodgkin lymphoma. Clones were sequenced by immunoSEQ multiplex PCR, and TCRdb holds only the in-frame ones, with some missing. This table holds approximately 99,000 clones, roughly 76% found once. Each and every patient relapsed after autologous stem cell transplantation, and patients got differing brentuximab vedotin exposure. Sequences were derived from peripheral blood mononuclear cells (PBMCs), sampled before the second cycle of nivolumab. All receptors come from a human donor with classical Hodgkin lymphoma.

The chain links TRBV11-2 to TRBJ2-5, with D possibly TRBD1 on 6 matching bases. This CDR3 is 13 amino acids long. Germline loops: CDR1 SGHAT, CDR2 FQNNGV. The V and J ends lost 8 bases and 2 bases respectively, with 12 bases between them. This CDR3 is CASGPGTQETQYF. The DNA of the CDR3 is TGTGCCAGCGGACCCGGGACACAAGAGACCCAGTACTTC.

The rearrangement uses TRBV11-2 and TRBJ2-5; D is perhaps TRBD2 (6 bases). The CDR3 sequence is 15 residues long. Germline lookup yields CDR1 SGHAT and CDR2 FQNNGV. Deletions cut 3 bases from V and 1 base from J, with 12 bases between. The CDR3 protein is CASSFWAGSQETQYF. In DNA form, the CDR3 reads TGTGCCAGCAGCTTCTGGGCGGGAAGCCAAGAGACCCAGTACTTC.

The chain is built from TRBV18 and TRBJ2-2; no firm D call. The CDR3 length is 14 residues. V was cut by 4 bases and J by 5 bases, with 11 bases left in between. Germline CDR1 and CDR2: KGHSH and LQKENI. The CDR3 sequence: CASSLSGWTGELFF. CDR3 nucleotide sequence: TGTGCCAGCTCACTTTCGGGTTGGACCGGGGAGCTGTTTTTT.

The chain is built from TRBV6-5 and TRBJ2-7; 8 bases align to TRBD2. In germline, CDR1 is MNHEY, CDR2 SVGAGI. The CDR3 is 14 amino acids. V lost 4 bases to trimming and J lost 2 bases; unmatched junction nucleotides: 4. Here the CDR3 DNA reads TGTGCCAGCAGTTTAACTAGCGGCACCTACGAGCAGTACTTC. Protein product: CASSLTSGTYEQYF.

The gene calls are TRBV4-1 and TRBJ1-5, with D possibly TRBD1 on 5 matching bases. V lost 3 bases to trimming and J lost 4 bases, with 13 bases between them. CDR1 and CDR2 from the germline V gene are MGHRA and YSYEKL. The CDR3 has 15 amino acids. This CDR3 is CASSQSGTLNQPQHF. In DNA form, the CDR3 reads TGCGCCAGCAGCCAGTCCGGGACCCTAAATCAGCCCCAGCATTTT.

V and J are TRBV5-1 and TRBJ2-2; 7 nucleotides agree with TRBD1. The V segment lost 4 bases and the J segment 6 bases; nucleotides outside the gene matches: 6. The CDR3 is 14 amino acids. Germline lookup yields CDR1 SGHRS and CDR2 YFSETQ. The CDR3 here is CASSLGQVAGELFF. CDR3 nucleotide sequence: TGCGCCAGCAGCCTCGGACAGGTAGCCGGGGAGCTGTTTTTT.

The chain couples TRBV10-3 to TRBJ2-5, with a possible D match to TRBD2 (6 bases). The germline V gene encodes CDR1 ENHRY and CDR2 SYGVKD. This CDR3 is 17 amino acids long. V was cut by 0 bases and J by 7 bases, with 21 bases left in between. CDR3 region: CAISESRGVGGEGTQYF. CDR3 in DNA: TGTGCCATCAGTGAGTCGAGAGGAGTGGGAGGTGAGGGGACCCAGTACTTC.

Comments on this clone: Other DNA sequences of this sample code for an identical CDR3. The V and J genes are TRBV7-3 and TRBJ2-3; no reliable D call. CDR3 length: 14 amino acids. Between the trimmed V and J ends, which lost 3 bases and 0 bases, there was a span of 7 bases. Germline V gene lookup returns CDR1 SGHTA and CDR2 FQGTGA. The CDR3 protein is CASSLVGSTDTQYF. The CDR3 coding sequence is TGTGCCAGCAGCTTGGTCGGGAGCACAGATACGCAGTATTTT.